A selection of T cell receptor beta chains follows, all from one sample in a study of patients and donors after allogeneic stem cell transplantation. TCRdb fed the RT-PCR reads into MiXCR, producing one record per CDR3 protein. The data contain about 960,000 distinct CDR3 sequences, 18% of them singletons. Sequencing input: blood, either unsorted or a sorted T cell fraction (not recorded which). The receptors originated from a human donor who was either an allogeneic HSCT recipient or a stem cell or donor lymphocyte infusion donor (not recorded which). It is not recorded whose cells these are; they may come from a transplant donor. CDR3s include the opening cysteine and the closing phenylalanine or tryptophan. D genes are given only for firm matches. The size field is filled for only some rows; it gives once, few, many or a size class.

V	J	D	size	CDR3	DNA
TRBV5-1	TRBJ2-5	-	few	CASSLAGGGGETQYF	TGCGCCAGCAGCTTGGCCGGTGGTGGAGGGGAGACCCAGTACTTC
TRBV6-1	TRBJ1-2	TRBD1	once	CASSRTRQGEVSGYTF	TGTGCCAGCAGTCGTACCCGACAGGGAGAGGTTTCTGGCTACACCTTC
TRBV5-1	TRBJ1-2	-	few	CASSLGWDYGYTF	TGCGCCAGCAGCTTGGGGTGGGACTATGGCTACACCTTC
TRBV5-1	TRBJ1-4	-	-	CASSLSGQPNEKLFF	TGCGCCAGCAGCTTAAGCGGACAGCCCAATGAAAAACTGTTTTTT
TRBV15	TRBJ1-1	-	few	CATSRDRSVQATNTEAFF	TGTGCCACCAGCAGAGATAGGTCCGTGCAGGCTACTAACACTGAAGCTTTCTTT
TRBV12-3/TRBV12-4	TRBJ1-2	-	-	CASSRPTGTYGYTF	TGTGCCAGCAGCCGACCCACAGGAACCTATGGCTACACCTTC
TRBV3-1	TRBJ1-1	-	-	CASSQDVSGSPNTEAFF	TGTGCCAGCAGCCAAGATGTAAGCGGCAGCCCGAACACTGAAGCTTTCTTT
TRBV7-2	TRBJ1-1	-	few	CASSSVFVSEAFF	TGTGCCAGCAGCTCCGTATTTGTGTCTGAAGCTTTCTTT
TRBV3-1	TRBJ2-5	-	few	CASSQDSGRPMGETQYF	TGTGCCAGCAGCCAAGATTCGGGGCGACCCATGGGGGAGACCCAGTACTTC
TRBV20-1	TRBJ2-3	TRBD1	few	CSARDERQGWTDTQYF	TGCAGTGCTAGAGACGAACGACAGGGTTGGACAGATACGCAGTATTTT
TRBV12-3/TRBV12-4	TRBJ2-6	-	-	CASSSGTRTSGANDLTF	TGTGCCAGCAGTTCCGGGACACGCACCTCTGGGGCCAACGACCTGACTTTC
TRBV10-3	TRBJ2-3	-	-	CAIRVDTFTDTQYF	TGTGCCATCAGGGTAGACACATTCACAGATACGCAGTATTTT
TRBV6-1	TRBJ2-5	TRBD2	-	CASRKKREGQETQYF	TGTGCCAGCAGAAAAAAGCGGGAGGGCCAAGAGACCCAGTACTTC
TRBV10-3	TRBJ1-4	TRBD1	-	CAIRAGTGGGEKLFF	TGTGCCATCAGAGCCGGGACAGGGGGCGGTGAAAAACTGTTTTTT
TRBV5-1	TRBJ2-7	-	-	CASSLGGRENDEQYF	TGCGCCAGCAGCTTGGGGGGCAGGGAAAACGACGAGCAGTACTTC
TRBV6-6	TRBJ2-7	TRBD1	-	CATLDRASYEQYF	TGTGCCACCTTGGACAGGGCCTCCTACGAGCAGTACTTC
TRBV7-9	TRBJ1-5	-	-	CASSYRTRQEPQHF	TGTGCCAGCTCCTACCGGACGAGGCAAGAGCCCCAGCATTTT
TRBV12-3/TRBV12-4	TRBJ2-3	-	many	CASSLAGARTDTQYF	TGTGCCAGCAGTTTAGCGGGGGCCCGCACAGATACGCAGTATTTT
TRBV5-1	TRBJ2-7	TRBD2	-	CASSMAVSAGPTREQYF	TGCGCCAGCAGCATGGCCGTGTCAGCGGGACCCACTAGGGAGCAGTACTTC
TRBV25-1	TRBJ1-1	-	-	CASPDHEAFF	TGTGCCAGTCCCGACCATGAAGCTTTCTTT
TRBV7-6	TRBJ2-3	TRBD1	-	CASSFMGQRDTQYF	TGTGCCAGCAGCTTTATGGGACAGAGGGATACGCAGTATTTT
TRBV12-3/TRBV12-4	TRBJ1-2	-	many	CASSLVPPRDIYGYTF	TGTGCCAGCAGTTTAGTCCCCCCCCGGGACATCTATGGCTACACCTTC
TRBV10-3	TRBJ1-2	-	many	CAIRPPERGYTF	TGTGCCATCAGACCCCCTGAGAGGGGCTACACCTTC
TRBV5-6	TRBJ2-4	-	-	CASTSGAKNIQYF	TGTGCCAGCACCTCCGGGGCCAAAAACATTCAGTACTTC
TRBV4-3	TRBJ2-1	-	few	CASSQDDSYNEQFF	TGCGCCAGCAGCCAAGATGACAGCTACAATGAGCAGTTCTTC
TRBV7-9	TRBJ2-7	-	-	CASSTGTPGSYEQYF	TGTGCCAGCAGCACCGGGACGCCAGGCTCCTACGAGCAGTACTTC
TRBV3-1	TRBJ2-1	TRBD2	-	CASSHGLAGGRRSSYNEQFF	TGTGCCAGCAGCCATGGACTAGCGGGAGGCCGTCGGAGCTCCTACAATGAGCAGTTCTTC
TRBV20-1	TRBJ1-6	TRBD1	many	CSAPTGPNSPLHF	TGCAGTGCCCCGACAGGGCCCAATTCACCCCTCCACTTT
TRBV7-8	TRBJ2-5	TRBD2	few	CASSSGLAKETQYF	TGTGCCAGCAGTTCGGGACTAGCGAAAGAGACCCAGTACTTC
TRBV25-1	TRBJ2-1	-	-	CASSVAGVFRNEQFF	TGTGCCAGCAGTGTGGCTGGGGTGTTTCGAAATGAGCAGTTCTTC
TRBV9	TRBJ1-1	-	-	CASSVAGHTEAFF	TGTGCCAGCAGCGTAGCCGGGCACACTGAAGCTTTCTTT
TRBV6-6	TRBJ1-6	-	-	CASKRDLNSPLHF	TGTGCCAGTAAAAGGGACCTTAATTCACCCCTCCACTTT
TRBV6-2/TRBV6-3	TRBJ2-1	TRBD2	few	CASQQLAGYNEQFF	TGTGCCAGCCAACAACTAGCGGGGTACAATGAGCAGTTCTTC